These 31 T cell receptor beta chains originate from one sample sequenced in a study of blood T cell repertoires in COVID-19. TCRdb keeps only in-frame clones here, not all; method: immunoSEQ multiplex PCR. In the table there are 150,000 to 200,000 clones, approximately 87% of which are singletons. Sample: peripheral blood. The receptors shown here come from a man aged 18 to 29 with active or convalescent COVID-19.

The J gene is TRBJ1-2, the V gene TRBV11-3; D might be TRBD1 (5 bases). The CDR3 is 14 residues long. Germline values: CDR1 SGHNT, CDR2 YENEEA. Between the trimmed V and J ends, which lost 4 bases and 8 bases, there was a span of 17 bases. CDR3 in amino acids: CASSSRGGASGYTF. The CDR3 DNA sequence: TGTGCCAGCAGCTCCCGCGGGGGAGCGAGCGGCTACACCTTC.

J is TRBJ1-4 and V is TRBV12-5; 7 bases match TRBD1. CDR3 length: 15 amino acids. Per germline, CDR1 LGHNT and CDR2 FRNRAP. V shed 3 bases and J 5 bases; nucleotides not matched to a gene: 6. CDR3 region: CASGLLTGLNEKLFF. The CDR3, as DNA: TGTGCTAGTGGTTTATTGACAGGGCTAAATGAAAAACTGTTTTTT.

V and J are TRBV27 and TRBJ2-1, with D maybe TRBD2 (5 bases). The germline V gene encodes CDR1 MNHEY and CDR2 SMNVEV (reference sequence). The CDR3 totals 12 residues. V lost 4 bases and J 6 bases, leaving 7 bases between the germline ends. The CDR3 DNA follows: TGTGCCAGCAGTTCACTAGGCAATGAGCAGTTCTTC. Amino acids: CASSSLGNEQFF.

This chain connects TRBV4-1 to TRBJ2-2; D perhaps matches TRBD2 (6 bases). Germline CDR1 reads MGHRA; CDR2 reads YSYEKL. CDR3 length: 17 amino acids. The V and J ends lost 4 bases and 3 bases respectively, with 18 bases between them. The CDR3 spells CASSRRGGTHDTGELFF. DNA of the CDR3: TGCGCCAGCAGCCGGAGGGGCGGGACTCACGACACCGGGGAGCTGTTTTTT.

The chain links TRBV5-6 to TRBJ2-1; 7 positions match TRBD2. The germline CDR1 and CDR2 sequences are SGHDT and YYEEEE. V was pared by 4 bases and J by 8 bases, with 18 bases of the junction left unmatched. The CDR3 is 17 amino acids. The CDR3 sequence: CASSPSGARSYYHEQFF. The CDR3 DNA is TGTGCCAGCAGCCCCAGCGGGGCCCGCTCCTACTATCATGAGCAGTTCTTC.

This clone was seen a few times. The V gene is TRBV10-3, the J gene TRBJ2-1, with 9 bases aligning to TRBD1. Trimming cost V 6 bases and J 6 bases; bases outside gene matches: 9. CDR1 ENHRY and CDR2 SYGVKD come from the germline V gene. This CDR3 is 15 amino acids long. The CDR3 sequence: CAISPGTGTRNEQFF. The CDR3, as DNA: TGTGCCATCAGCCCCGGGACAGGGACCCGCAATGAGCAGTTCTTC.

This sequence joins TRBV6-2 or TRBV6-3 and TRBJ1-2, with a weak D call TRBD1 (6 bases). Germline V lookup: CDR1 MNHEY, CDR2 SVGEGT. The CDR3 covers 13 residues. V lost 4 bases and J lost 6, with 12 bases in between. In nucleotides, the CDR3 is TGTGCCAGCAGTTCCCAGGGGACGGATGGCTACACCTTC. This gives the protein CASSSQGTDGYTF.

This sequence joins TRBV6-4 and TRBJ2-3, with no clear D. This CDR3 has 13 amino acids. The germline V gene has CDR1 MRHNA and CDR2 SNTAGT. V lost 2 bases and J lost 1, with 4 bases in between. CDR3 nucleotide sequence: TGTGCCAGCAGTGACCCTCGCACAGATACGCAGTATTTT. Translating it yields CASSDPRTDTQYF.

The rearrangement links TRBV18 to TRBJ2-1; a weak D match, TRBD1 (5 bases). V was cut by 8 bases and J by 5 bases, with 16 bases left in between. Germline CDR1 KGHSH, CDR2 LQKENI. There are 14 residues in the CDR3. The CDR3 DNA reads TGTGCCAGCACGCCCGTGGGGCTAAACAATGAGCAGTTCTTC. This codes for CASTPVGLNNEQFF. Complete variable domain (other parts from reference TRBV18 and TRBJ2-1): NAGVMQNPRHLVRRRGQEARLRCSPMKGHSHVYWYRQLPEEGLKFMVYLQKENIIDESGMPKERFSAEFPKEGPSILRIQQVVRGDSAAYFCASTPVGLNNEQFFGPGTRLTVL.

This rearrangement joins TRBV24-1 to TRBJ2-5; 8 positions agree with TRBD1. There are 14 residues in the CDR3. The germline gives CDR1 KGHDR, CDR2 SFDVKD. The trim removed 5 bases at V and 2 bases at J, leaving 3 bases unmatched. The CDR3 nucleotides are TGTGCCACCAGTGGTAGGGACAGGCAAGAGACCCAGTACTTC. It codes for CATSGRDRQETQYF.

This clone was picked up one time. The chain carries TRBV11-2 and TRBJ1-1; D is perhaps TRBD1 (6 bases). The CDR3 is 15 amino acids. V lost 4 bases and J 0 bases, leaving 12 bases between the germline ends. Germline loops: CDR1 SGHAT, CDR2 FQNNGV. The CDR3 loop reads CASSSNQGMNTEAFF. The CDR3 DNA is TGTGCCAGCAGCTCAAACCAGGGGATGAACACTGAAGCTTTCTTT.

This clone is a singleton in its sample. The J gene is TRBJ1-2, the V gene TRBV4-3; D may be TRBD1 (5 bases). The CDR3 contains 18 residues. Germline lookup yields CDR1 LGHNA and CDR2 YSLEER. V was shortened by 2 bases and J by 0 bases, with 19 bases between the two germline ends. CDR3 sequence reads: CASSQTTEISSPNYGYTF. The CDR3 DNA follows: TGCGCCAGCAGCCAAACGACAGAAATCTCCTCTCCTAACTATGGCTACACCTTC.

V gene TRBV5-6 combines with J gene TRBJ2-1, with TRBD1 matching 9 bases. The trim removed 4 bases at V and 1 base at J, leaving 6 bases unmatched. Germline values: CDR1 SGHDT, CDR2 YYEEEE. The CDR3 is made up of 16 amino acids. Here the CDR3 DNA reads TGTGCCAGCAGCGCGACCGGGACAGGGTCCTACAATGAGCAGTTCTTC. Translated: CASSATGTGSYNEQFF.

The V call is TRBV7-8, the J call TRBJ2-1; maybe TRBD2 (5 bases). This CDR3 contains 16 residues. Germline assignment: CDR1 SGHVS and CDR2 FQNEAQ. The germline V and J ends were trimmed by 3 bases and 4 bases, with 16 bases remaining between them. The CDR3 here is CASSFLLRAAYNEQFF. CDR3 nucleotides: TGTGCCAGCAGCTTCCTCTTGCGGGCGGCATACAATGAGCAGTTCTTC.

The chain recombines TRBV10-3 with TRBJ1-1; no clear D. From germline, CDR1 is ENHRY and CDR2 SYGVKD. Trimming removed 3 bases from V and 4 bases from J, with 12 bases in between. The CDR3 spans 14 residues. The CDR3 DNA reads TGTGCCATCAGTGAACTAGGGTTGGGCACTGAAGCTTTCTTT. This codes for CAISELGLGTEAFF.

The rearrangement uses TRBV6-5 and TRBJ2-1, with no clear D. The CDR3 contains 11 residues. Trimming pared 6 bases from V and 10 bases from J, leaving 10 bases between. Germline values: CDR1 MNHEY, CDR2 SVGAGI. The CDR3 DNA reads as TGTGCCAGCAGCCAGGCTACCGAGCAGTTCTTC. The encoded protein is CASSQATEQFF.

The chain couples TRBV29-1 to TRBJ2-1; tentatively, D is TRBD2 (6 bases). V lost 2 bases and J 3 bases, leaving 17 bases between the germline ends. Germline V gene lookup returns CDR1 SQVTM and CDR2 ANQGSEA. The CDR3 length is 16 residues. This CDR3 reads CSVETRETPIYNEQFF. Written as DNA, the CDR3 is TGCAGCGTTGAAACGCGGGAAACTCCCATCTACAATGAGCAGTTCTTC.

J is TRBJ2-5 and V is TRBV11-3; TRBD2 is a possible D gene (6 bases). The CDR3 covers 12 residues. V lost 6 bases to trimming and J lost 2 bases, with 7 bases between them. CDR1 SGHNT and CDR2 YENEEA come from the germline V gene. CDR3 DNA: TGTGCCAGCAGTGCGGGGCAAGAGACCCAGTACTTC. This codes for CASSAGQETQYF. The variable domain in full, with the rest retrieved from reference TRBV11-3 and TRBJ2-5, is EAGVVQSPRYKIIEKKQPVAFWCNPISGHNTLYWYLQNLGQGPELLIRYENEEAVDDSQLPKDRFSAERLKGVDSTLKIQPAELGDSAVYLCASSAGQETQYFGPGTRLLVL.

CDR3 region: CSVDSRGEGYTF. The CDR3 DNA reads TGCAGCGTTGATTCCAGGGGAGAAGGCTACACCTTC. The rearrangement uses TRBV29-1 and TRBJ1-2, with a weak D call TRBD1 (6 bases). Germline V gene lookup returns CDR1 SQVTM and CDR2 ANQGSEA. The CDR3 totals 12 residues. Trimming took 3 bases from V and 8 from J, leaving 13 bases between them.

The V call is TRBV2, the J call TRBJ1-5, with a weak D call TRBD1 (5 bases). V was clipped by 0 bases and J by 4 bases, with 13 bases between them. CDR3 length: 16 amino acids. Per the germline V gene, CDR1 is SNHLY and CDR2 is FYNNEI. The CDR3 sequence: CASSEARGSRNQPQHF. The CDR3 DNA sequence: TGTGCCAGCAGTGAAGCGCGGGGGAGTCGAAATCAGCCCCAGCATTTT.

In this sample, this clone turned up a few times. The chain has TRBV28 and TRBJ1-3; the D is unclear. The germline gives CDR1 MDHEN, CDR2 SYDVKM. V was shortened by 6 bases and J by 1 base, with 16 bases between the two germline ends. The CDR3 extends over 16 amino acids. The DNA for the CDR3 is TGTGCCAGCAGCCCGACTCCCGAGGTTTCTGGAAACACCATATATTTT. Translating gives CASSPTPEVSGNTIYF.

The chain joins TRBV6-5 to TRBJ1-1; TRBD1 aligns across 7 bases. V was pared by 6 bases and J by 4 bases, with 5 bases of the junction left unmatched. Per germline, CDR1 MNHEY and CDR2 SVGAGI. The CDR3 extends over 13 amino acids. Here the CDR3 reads CASRRQGSTEAFF. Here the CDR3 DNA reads TGTGCCAGCAGACGACAGGGCTCCACTGAAGCTTTCTTT.

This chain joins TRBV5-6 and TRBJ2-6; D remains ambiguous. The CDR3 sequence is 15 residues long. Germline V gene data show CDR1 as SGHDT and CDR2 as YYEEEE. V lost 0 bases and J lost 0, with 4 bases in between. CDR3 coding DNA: TGTGCCAGCAGCTTGGGGGCCTCTGGGGCCAACGTCCTGACTTTC. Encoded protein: CASSLGASGANVLTF.

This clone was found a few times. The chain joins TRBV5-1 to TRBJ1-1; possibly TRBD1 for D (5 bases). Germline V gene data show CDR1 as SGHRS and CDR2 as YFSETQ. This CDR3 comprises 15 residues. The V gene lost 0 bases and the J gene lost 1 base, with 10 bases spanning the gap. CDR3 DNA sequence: TGCGCCAGCAGCTTGGAGGGGATGGCGAACACTGAAGCTTTCTTT. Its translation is CASSLEGMANTEAFF.

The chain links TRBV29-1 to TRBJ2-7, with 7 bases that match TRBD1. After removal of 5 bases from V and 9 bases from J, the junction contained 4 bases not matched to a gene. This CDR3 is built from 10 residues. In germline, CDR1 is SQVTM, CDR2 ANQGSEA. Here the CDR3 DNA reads TGCAGCGTTCTGCAGGGGGTGCAGTACTTC. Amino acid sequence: CSVLQGVQYF.

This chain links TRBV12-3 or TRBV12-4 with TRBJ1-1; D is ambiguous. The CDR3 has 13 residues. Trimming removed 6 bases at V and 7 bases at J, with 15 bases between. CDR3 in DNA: TGTGCCAGCAGCTCAGCGATCCGAAATGAAGCTTTCTTT. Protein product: CASSSAIRNEAFF.

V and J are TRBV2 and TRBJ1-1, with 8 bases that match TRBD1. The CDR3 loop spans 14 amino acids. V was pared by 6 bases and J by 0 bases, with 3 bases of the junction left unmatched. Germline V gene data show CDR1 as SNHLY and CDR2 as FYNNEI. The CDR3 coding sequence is TGTGCCAGCAGGCCACAGGGGGTGAACACTGAAGCTTTCTTT. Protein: CASRPQGVNTEAFF.

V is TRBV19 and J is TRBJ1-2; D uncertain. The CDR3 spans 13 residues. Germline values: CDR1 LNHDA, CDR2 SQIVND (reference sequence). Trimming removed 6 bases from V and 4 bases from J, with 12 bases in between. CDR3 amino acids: CASSAGVSYGYTF. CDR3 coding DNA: TGTGCCAGTAGCGCAGGCGTGAGCTATGGCTACACCTTC.

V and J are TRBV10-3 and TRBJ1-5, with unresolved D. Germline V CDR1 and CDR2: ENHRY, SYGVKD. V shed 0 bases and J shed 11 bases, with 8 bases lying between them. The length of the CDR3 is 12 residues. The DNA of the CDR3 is TGTGCCATCAGTGAGTCTTTATCGTCCCAGCATTTT. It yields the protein CAISESLSSQHF.

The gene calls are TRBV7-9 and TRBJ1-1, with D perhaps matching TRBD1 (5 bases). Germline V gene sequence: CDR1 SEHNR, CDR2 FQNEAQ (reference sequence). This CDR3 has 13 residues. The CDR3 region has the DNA TGTGCAAGTAAAGGCGGGGGATACACTGAAGCTTTCTTT. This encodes CASKGGGYTEAFF.

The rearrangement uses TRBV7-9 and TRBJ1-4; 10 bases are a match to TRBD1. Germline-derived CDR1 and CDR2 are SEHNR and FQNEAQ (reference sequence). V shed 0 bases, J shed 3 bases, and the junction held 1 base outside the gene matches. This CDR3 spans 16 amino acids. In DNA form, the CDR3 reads TGTGCCAGCAGCTTAGCGACAGGGGGCGCTAATGAAAAACTGTTTTTT. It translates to CASSLATGGANEKLFF.